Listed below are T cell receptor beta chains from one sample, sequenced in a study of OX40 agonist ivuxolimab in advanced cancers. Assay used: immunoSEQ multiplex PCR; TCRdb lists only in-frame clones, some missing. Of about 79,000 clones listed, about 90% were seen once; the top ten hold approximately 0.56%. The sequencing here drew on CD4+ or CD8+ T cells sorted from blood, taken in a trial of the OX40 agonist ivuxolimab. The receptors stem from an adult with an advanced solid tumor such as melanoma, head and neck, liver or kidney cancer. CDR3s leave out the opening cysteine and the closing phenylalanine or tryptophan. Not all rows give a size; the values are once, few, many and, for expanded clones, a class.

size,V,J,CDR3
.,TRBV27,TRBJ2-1,ASRGGPYNEQF
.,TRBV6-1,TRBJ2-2,ASSRLIRDTGELF
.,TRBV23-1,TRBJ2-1,ASSQPPLKWVAQTYNEQF
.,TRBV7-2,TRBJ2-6,ASSRTGQEVSGANVLT
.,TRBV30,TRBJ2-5,AWSVGGTIQETQY
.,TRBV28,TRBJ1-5,ASRSDRVGSNQPQH
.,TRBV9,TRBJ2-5,ASSGGSETQY
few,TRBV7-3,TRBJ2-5,ASSPGWGGETQY
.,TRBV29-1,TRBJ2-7,SVGRNRGEQY
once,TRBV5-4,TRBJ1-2,ASSLASGGGYGYT
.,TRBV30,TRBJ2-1,AWSVGDPYNEQF
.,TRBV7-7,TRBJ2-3,ASSLGDSTDTQY
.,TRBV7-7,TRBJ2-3,ASSSGLPSTDTQY
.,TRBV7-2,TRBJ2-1,ASSHGQEAYNEQF
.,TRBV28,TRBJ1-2,ASSLITRVAELYGYT
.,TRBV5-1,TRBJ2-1,ASSLVLAGDNEQF
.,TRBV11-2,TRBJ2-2,ASSLTGQSTGELF
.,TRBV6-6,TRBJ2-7,ASSPAGALSYEQY
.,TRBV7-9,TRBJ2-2,ASSPRRTANTGELF
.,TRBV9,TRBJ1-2,ASSTRQGSTYGYT
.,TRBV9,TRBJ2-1,ASSASGSSYNEQF
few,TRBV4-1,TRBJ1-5,ASSQGQGISNQPQH
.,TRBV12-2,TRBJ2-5,ASRPLDYLGPETQY
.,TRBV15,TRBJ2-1,ATSRGPAALLFYNEQF
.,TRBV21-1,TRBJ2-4,ASSKVDSNYLAKNIQY
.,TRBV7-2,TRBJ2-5,ASRRTGAGETQY
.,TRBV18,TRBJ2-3,ASSPDTGGGSTDTQY
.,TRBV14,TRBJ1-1,ASSQDRVRAF
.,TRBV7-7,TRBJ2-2,ASSDSGPTGGELF
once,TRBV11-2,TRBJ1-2,ASSLDGAVYT
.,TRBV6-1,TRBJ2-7,ASRGLSSGPYEQY
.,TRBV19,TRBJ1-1,ASSIARTGKATEAF
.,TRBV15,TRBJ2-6,ATRQGYSGANVLT